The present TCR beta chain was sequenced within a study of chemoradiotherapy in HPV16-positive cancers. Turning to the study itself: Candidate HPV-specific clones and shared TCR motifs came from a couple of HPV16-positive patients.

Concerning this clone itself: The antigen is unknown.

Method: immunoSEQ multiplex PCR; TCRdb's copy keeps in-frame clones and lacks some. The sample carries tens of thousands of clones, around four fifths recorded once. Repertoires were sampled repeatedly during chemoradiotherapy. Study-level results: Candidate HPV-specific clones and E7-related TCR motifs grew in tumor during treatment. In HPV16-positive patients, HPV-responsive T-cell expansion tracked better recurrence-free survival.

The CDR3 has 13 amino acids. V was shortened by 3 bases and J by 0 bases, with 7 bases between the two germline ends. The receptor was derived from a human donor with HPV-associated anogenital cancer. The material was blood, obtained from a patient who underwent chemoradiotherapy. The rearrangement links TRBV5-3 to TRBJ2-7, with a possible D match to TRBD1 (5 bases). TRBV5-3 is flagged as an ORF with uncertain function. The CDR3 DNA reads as TGTGCCAGAAGCTCCGACAGCTCCTACGAGCAGTACTTC. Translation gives CARSSDSSYEQYF.